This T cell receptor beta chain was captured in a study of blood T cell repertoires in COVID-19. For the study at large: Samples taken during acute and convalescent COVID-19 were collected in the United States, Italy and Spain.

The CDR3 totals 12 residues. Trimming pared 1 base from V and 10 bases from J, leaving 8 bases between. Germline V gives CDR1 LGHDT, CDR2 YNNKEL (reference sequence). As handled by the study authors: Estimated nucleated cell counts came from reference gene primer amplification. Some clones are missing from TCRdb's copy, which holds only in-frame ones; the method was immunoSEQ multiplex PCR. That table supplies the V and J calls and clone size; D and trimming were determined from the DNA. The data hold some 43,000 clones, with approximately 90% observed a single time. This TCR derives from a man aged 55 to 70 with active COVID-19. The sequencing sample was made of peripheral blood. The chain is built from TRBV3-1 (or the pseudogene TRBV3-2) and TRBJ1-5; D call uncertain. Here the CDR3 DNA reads TGTGCCAGCAGCCAAGGCGGCCGACCCCAGCATTTT. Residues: CASSQGGRPQHF.